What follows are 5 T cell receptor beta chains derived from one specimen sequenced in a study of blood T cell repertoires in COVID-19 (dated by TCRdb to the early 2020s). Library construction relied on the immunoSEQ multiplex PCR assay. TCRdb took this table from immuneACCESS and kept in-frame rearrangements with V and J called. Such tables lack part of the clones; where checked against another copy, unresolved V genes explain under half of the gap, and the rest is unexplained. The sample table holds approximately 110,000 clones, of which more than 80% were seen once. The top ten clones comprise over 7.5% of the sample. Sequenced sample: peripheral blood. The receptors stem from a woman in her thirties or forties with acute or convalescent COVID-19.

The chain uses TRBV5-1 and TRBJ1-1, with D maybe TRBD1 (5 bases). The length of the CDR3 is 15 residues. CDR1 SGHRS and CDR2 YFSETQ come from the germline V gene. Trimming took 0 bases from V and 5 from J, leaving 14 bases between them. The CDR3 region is CASSLGGLGGTEAFF. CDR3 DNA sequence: TGCGCCAGCAGCTTGGGGGGCCTAGGAGGGACTGAAGCTTTCTTT.

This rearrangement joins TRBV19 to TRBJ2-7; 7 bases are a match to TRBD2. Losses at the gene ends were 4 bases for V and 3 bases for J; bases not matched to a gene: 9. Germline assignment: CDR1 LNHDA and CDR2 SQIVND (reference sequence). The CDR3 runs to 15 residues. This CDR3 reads CASSTRGREGYEQYF. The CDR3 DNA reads TGTGCCAGTAGTACCCGCGGCAGGGAGGGCTACGAGCAGTACTTC.

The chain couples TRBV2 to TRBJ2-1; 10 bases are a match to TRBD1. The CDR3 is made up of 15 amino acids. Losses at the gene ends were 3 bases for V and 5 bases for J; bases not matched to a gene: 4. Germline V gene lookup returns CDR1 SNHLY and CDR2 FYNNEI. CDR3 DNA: TGTGCCAGCAGTGACTGGACAGGGGGGAACAATGAGCAGTTCTTC. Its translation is CASSDWTGGNNEQFF.

CDR3 sequence (DNA): TGTGCCAGCAGTACGGACAGGAACACTGAAGCTTTCTTT. Residues: CASSTDRNTEAFF. This sequence joins TRBV2 and TRBJ1-1; maybe TRBD1 (6 bases). Trimming cost V 5 bases and J 1 base, with 8 bases left between them. CDR3 size: 13 residues. Per the germline V gene, CDR1 is SNHLY and CDR2 is FYNNEI.

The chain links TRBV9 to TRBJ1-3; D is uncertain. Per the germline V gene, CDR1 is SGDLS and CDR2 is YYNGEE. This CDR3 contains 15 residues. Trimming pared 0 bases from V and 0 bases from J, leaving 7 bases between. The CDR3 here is CASSVDLNSGNTIYF. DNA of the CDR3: TGTGCCAGCAGCGTAGACCTAAACTCTGGAAACACCATATATTTT.